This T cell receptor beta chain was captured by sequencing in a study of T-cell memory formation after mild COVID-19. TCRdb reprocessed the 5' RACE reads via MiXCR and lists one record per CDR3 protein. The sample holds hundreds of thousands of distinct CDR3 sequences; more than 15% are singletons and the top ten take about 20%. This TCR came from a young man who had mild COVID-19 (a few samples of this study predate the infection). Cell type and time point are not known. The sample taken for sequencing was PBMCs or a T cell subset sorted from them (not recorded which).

The DNA of the CDR3 is TGTGCCAGCAGCCAAGGCGGGGAGTCACCCCTCCACTTT. Protein product: CASSQGGESPLHF. This chain links TRBV4-2 with TRBJ1-6; no clear D. There are 13 residues in the CDR3. CDR1 and CDR2 from the germline V gene are LGHNA and YNFKEQ. Between the trimmed V and J ends, which lost 1 base and 10 bases, there was a span of 8 bases.